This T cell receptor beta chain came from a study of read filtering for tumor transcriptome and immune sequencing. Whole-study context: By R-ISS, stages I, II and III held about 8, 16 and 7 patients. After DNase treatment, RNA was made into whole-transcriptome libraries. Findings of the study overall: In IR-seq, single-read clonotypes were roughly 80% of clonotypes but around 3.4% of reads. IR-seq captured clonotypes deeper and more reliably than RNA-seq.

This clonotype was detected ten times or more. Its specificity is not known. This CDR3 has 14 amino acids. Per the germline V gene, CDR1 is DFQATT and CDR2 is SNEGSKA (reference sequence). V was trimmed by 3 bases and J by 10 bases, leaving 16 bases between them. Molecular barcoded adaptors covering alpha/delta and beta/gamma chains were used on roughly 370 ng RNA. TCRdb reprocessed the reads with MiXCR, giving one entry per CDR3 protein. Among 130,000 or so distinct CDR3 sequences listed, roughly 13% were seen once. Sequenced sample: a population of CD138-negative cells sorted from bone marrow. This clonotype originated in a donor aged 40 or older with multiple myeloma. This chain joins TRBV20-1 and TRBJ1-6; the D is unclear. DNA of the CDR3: TGCAGTGCTAGCCGTGGGCAAGGGCAATCACCCCTCCACTTT. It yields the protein CSASRGQGQSPLHF.